This T cell receptor beta chain came from a study of T cell repertoires in cytomegalovirus infection. Overall study context: Selection of CMV epitopes for the study included recently identified HLA-C-restricted and well-studied HLA-B-restricted ones. Both CMV infection and a matching HLA type were indicated by public TCR beta signatures.

TCRdb itself ran the reads through MiXCR, one entry per CDR3 protein. The sample lists hundreds of thousands of distinct CDR3 sequences; more than 30% were seen once. Germline CDR1 SEHNR, CDR2 FQNEAQ (reference sequence). The V end was cut by 10 bases, the J end by 4 bases, with 16 bases between. The CDR3 loop spans 13 amino acids. This clonotype appeared a few times. The antigen remains unidentified. The sequenced sample was cultured PBMCs, obtained from culture after CMV antigen stimulation. V usage is TRBV7-9 and J usage is TRBJ1-1; D remains unclear. This sequence was found in a human donor in good health (CMV status not recorded). Some clones in this sample may be carry-over from other donors' samples. CDR3 sequence (DNA): TGTGCCACCCGGGAACTAAAGGGCACTGAAGCTTTCTTT. Protein sequence: CATRELKGTEAFF.